The next 6 T cell receptor beta chains were all read from a single sample in a study of blood T cell repertoires in COVID-19. Assay used: immunoSEQ multiplex PCR; TCRdb lists only in-frame clones, some missing. The sample lists 90,000 to 120,000 clones; roughly 91% were seen once. The sample comprised peripheral blood. The origin of the receptors is a human donor in a cohort sampled during active COVID-19.

The chain recombines TRBV5-6 with TRBJ1-1; D ambiguous. This CDR3 comprises 12 residues. Per germline, CDR1 SGHDT and CDR2 YYEEEE. V gave up 4 bases and J gave up 6 bases, with 10 bases separating them. CDR3 protein: CASSPGWAEAFF. The CDR3, as DNA: TGTGCCAGCAGCCCCGGGTGGGCTGAAGCTTTCTTT.

The chain has TRBV4-2 and TRBJ1-2, with D hard to call. There are 17 residues in the CDR3. With 2 bases removed from V and 4 bases from J, the gap between germline ends came to 20 bases. In germline, CDR1 is LGHNA, CDR2 YNFKEQ. In DNA, the CDR3 is TGTGCCAGCAGCCAAAAAAGGAGCGAGGGTGGGAGCTATGGCTACACCTTC. Residues: CASSQKRSEGGSYGYTF.

The chain is built from TRBV3-1 (or the pseudogene TRBV3-2) and TRBJ2-5; 7 bases are a match to TRBD1. Looked up from germline, CDR1 is LGHDT and CDR2 is YNNKEL (reference sequence). The junction had 5 bases not matched to a gene; V was cut back by 5 bases and J by 2 bases. The length of the CDR3 is 14 residues. DNA for the CDR3: TGTGCCAGCAGCAAGACAGGGAATCAAGAGACCCAGTACTTC. Amino acid sequence: CASSKTGNQETQYF.

The V gene is TRBV6-6, the J gene TRBJ2-1, with a weak D call TRBD1 (6 bases). Germline V CDR1 and CDR2: MNHNY, SVGAGI (reference sequence). V lost 2 bases, J lost 8 bases, and 16 bases lay in between. This CDR3 spans 15 amino acids. The CDR3 nucleotides are TGTGCCAGCAGTTACCCATCTACCCACAGGGATGAGCAGTTCTTC. The encoded protein is CASSYPSTHRDEQFF.

The gene calls are TRBV27 and TRBJ1-2; 7 bases align to TRBD1. The CDR3 is 14 amino acids. Looked up from germline, CDR1 is MNHEY and CDR2 is SMNVEV (reference sequence). After removal of 6 bases from V and 7 bases from J, the junction contained 11 bases not matched to a gene. The CDR3 here is CASSVVGGAGGYTF. CDR3 nucleotides: TGTGCCAGCAGCGTGGTAGGGGGCGCGGGTGGCTACACCTTC.

The chain recombines TRBV20-1 with TRBJ2-2, with D perhaps matching TRBD2 (6 bases). Trimming took 6 bases from V and 7 from J, leaving 9 bases between them. Germline CDR1 and CDR2: DFQATT and SNEGSKA (reference sequence). The CDR3 covers 11 residues. For the CDR3, the DNA is TGCAGTGCCGCGGGGAGCGGGGAGCTGTTTTTT. This gives the protein CSAAGSGELFF.